Here is one T cell receptor beta chain with its context. The target antigen is unknown. The entry originates in a study of CD8 T cells in Susac syndrome. Overall study results and limits: As the study acknowledged, the number of individuals who were part of its TCR sequencing and HLA analysis was relatively small.

An input of about 0.45 to 1 ug of RNA was subjected to reverse transcription using random hexamers. Across 54 Vbeta and 13 Jbeta, TCR beta CDR3 was amplified with immunoSEQ multiplex PCR. TCRdb fed the immunoSEQ multiplex PCR reads into MiXCR, producing one record per CDR3 protein. The sample shows a few hundred thousand distinct CDR3 sequences, roughly 94% of them seen only once. Sequencing of TCR beta was performed on blood CD8+ and CD4+ T cells. TEMRA cells were FACS-enriched, with CD8+ and CD4+ T cells isolated negatively. This clonotype was sampled from a human donor with multiple sclerosis. The sample consisted of CD4+ T cells from PBMCs.

The CDR3 is CATSSPNPSGKHQPQHF. CDR3 DNA: TGTGCCACCAGCAGCCCAAACCCCTCAGGGAAGCATCAGCCCCAGCATTTT. The genes are TRBV15 and TRBJ1-5; D might be TRBD1 (5 bases). Germline V CDR1 and CDR2: LNHNV, YYDKDF (reference sequence). The CDR3 has 17 residues. V was pared by 3 bases and J by 5 bases, with 20 bases between.